The 32 T cell receptor beta chains in this list originate from one sample, sequenced in a study of shared clonotypes between healthy human individuals. Data came from immunoSEQ multiplex PCR; TCRdb stores just in-frame clones and leaves some out. Among millions of clones, over 90% were seen once, and the ten largest hold 0.35% to 0.5%. The sample comprised naive CD4+ T cells from PBMCs. Subset specified: CD45RA+ positively selected. Receptors originate from a man aged 18-30 years in good health. Some clones in this sample may be carry-over from other donors' samples.

The rearrangement joins TRBV4-3 to TRBJ1-4; D is uncertain. The germline gives CDR1 LGHNA, CDR2 YSLEER. The CDR3 extends over 15 amino acids. V lost 4 bases, J lost 4 bases, and 13 bases lay in between. DNA of the CDR3: TGCGCCAGCAGCCCCTTGTCGGGAGTTAATGAAAAACTGTTTTTT. It translates to CASSPLSGVNEKLFF.

The rearrangement uses TRBV27 and TRBJ2-3; D assignment may be TRBD1 or TRBD2 (5 bases each). This CDR3 comprises 16 residues. In germline, CDR1 is MNHEY, CDR2 SMNVEV (reference sequence). V lost 5 bases and J 4 bases, leaving 19 bases between the germline ends. The CDR3 is CASSARRAGRSDTQYF. CDR3 in DNA: TGTGCCAGCAGTGCCCGTCGGGCAGGGAGATCAGATACGCAGTATTTT.

This chain links TRBV15 with TRBJ1-5, with 8 bases identical to TRBD1. The germline V gene has CDR1 LNHNV and CDR2 YYDKDF (reference sequence). This CDR3 is built from 18 residues. V dropped 3 bases and J dropped 1; count of bases not matched to a gene: 11. The CDR3 reads CATSSGTIGQGSNQPQHF. Here the CDR3 DNA reads TGTGCCACCAGCAGCGGGACAATCGGACAGGGCAGCAATCAGCCCCAGCATTTT.

Comments on this clone: Other DNA variants within this sample encode the same CDR3. The J gene is TRBJ2-2, the V gene TRBV11-3; D uncertain. Trimming cost V 0 bases and J 5 bases, with 1 base left between them. The CDR3 loop spans 12 amino acids. Germline V gene lookup returns CDR1 SGHNT and CDR2 YENEEA. CDR3 bases: TGTGCCAGCAGCTTAGATACCGGGGAGCTGTTTTTT. Translating it yields CASSLDTGELFF. Based on the CDR3 plus reference TRBV11-3 and TRBJ2-2, the full variable domain is EAGVVQSPRYKIIEKKQPVAFWCNPISGHNTLYWYLQNLGQGPELLIRYENEEAVDDSQLPKDRFSAERLKGVDSTLKIQPAELGDSAVYLCASSLDTGELFFGEGSRLTVL.

This chain connects TRBV6-6 to TRBJ1-3; D ambiguous. CDR1 and CDR2 (germline): MNHNY, SVGAGI (reference sequence). V was trimmed by 3 bases and J by 1 base, leaving 13 bases between them. CDR3 length equals 16 residues. CDR3 nucleotides: TGTGCCAGCAGTTATAGCAAGGGTTTATCTGGAAACACCATATATTTT. Translation gives CASSYSKGLSGNTIYF.

V and J are TRBV9 and TRBJ2-1; TRBD2 matches at 8 bases. CDR1 and CDR2 from the germline V gene are SGDLS and YYNGEE. The length of the CDR3 is 17 residues. V was clipped by 3 bases and J by 1 base; unmatched bases: 9. The CDR3 spells CASSDQPPGGSYNEQFF. DNA for the CDR3: TGTGCCAGCAGCGATCAACCCCCGGGGGGGTCCTACAATGAGCAGTTCTTC.

J is TRBJ2-1 and V is TRBV5-1; D is perhaps TRBD2 (5 bases). V lost 0 bases to trimming and J lost 3 bases, with 7 bases between them. CDR3 length: 14 amino acids. Germline V gene lookup returns CDR1 SGHRS and CDR2 YFSETQ. The CDR3 DNA reads as TGCGCCAGCAGCTTGGCCGGGATCTACAATGAGCAGTTCTTC. It yields the protein CASSLAGIYNEQFF.

The genes are TRBV19 and TRBJ2-1, with D perhaps matching TRBD1 (5 bases). The ends were cut back, 0 bases at V and 4 bases at J, with 7 bases in the middle. In germline, CDR1 is LNHDA, CDR2 SQIVND (reference sequence). This CDR3 has 14 residues. The CDR3 DNA reads TGTGCCAGTAGTATAGATAAGGGGTACAATGAGCAGTTCTTC. Its protein is CASSIDKGYNEQFF.

About this clone: The sample holds other DNA sequences that translate to the same CDR3. The chain combines TRBV27 with TRBJ1-1, with TRBD1 matching 7 bases. The CDR3 runs to 13 residues. J gave up 1 base and V 8 bases, and 4 bases lay outside the gene matches. The germline gives CDR1 MNHEY, CDR2 SMNVEV (reference sequence). The CDR3 DNA reads TGTGCCAGCTCAGGGGGGGGGAACACTGAAGCTTTCTTT. Translation gives CASSGGGNTEAFF.

The chain has TRBV30 and TRBJ1-4; TRBD1 aligns across 10 bases. Germline CDR1 is GTSNPN and CDR2 is SVGIG (reference sequence). J was trimmed by 15 bases and V by 2 bases; bases with no gene match: 6. The CDR3 extends over 12 amino acids. The CDR3, as DNA: TGTGCCTGGAGTCCGGGACAGGGGATGTTGTTTTTT. As protein: CAWSPGQGMLFF.

Concerning this clone itself: The sample holds other DNA sequences that translate to the same CDR3. CDR3 amino acids: CASSTTGGTEAFF. The DNA for the CDR3 is TGTGCCAGTAGCACTACAGGGGGCACTGAAGCTTTCTTT. The chain has TRBV19 and TRBJ1-1, with TRBD1 matching 8 bases. Germline V gene lookup returns CDR1 LNHDA and CDR2 SQIVND (reference sequence). This CDR3 contains 13 residues. The ends lost 6 bases at V and 4 bases at J; junction bases unmatched: 4.

This clone was recorded once. The chain links TRBV5-5 to TRBJ2-3; D possibly uses TRBD1 or TRBD2 (5 bases each). V gave up 4 bases and J gave up 2 bases, with 14 bases separating them. This CDR3 is 15 amino acids long. Germline values: CDR1 SGHKS, CDR2 YYEKEE (reference sequence). As DNA, the CDR3 is TGTGCCAGCAGCCCCGCGCCGGGGCACACAGATACGCAGTATTTT. This translates into CASSPAPGHTDTQYF.

The chain employs TRBV7-6 and TRBJ2-3; 8 positions match TRBD2. This CDR3 comprises 14 residues. The germline V gene has CDR1 SGHVS and CDR2 FNYEAQ. Trimming at V came to 3 bases and at J to 6 bases, leaving 5 bases not matched to a gene. The CDR3 region is CASSLGSGADTQYF. In DNA, the CDR3 is TGTGCCAGCAGCTTGGGTAGCGGGGCGGATACGCAGTATTTT.

This clone was seen a single time. This sequence joins TRBV15 and TRBJ2-1, with 7 positions matching TRBD2. Germline CDR1 LNHNV, CDR2 YYDKDF (reference sequence). V lost 3 bases, J lost 9 bases, and 14 bases stayed unmatched. This CDR3 spans 16 amino acids. The CDR3 region has the DNA TGTGCCACCAGCAGGGGGTACGGGAGCAGGGAGGGTGAGCAGTTCTTC. Translated, it gives CATSRGYGSREGEQFF.

This chain links TRBV28 with TRBJ1-1; D is uncertain. Germline CDR1 and CDR2: MDHEN and SYDVKM. V lost 5 bases, J lost 10 bases, and 17 bases lay in between. This CDR3 region has 13 residues. The chain's CDR3 is CASSTSNWVGAFF. The CDR3 nucleotides are TGTGCCAGCAGTACATCTAACTGGGTCGGAGCTTTCTTT. The full variable domain, in which reference TRBV28 and TRBJ1-1 provide the parts outside the CDR3, is DVKVTQSSRYLVKRTGEKVFLECVQDMDHENMFWYRQDPGLGLRLIYFSYDVKMKEKGDIPEGYSVSREKKERFSLILESASTNQTSMYLCASSTSNWVGAFFGQGTRLTVV.

The J gene is TRBJ1-2, the V gene TRBV18; TRBD1 matches 10 bases. CDR3 length: 15 amino acids. Germline V gives CDR1 KGHSH, CDR2 LQKENI. J lost 4 bases, V lost 6 bases, and 8 bases had no gene match. CDR3 loop: CASSPGTGEPYGYTF. CDR3 bases: TGTGCCAGCTCTCCGGGGACAGGGGAACCCTATGGCTACACCTTC.

The V gene is TRBV6-5, the J gene TRBJ1-3, with D unresolved. The CDR3 loop spans 14 amino acids. Germline V gene data show CDR1 as MNHEY and CDR2 as SVGAGI. Trimming cost V 10 bases and J 0 bases, with 13 bases left between them. CDR3 sequence: CATQSPHSGNTIYF. The DNA for the CDR3 is TGTGCCACACAATCACCCCACTCTGGAAACACCATATATTTT.

V gene TRBV21-1 combines with J gene TRBJ2-7; the DNA was not used to check the table's D call, TRBD2. TRBV21-1 is listed as a pseudogene. The CDR3 covers 16 residues. CDR3 amino acids: CASSTGLAGGKGEQYF. The DNA of the CDR3 is TGTGCCAGCAGTACCGGACTAGCGGGAGGGAAGGGCGAGCAGTACTTC.

In its sample, this clone was seen once. V is TRBV9 and J is TRBJ1-2; D ambiguous. V dropped 3 bases and J dropped 8 bases, with 11 bases sitting between them. Germline loops: CDR1 SGDLS, CDR2 YYNGEE. The CDR3 sequence is 12 residues long. The CDR3, as DNA: TGTGCCAGCAGCGGATCCGTGTGGGGCTACACCTTC. Protein sequence: CASSGSVWGYTF.

The chain is built from TRBV27 and TRBJ2-3; TRBD2 agrees at 15 bases. Trimming took 7 bases from V and 1 from J; bases not matched to a gene: 12. Germline CDR1 and CDR2: MNHEY and SMNVEV (reference sequence). The CDR3 spans 19 residues. This CDR3 is CASIPGLAGGPGGTDTQYF. CDR3 in DNA: TGTGCCAGCATTCCCGGACTAGCGGGAGGGCCGGGTGGCACAGATACGCAGTATTTT.

The chain uses TRBV5-4 and TRBJ2-2; D may correspond to TRBD1 or TRBD2 (7 bases each). V lost 3 bases to trimming and J lost 1 base, with 13 bases between them. This CDR3 spans 16 amino acids. The germline V gene encodes CDR1 SGHNT and CDR2 YYREEE (reference sequence). Here the CDR3 reads CASSWGGQLNTGELFF. CDR3 in DNA: TGTGCCAGCAGCTGGGGGGGACAGTTGAACACCGGGGAGCTGTTTTTT.

The chain couples TRBV6-1 to TRBJ2-7; maybe TRBD2 (5 bases). The CDR3 spans 14 residues. The V and J ends lost 7 bases and 6 bases respectively, with 19 bases between them. Per the germline V gene, CDR1 is MNHNS and CDR2 is SASEGT. In nucleotides, the CDR3 is TGTGCCAGCACCCCTCGTCTGTTAGCGACCGAGCAGTACTTC. Its translation is CASTPRLLATEQYF.

The chain has TRBV7-2 and TRBJ1-4; possibly TRBD1 for D (6 bases). The CDR3 consists of 17 residues. Germline CDR1 reads SGHTA; CDR2 reads FQGNSA. Trimming shortened V by 5 bases and J by 7 bases, and 23 bases separated the two germline ends. Here the CDR3 reads CASSPMTGGAIGEKLFF. The CDR3 DNA reads as TGTGCCAGCAGCCCTATGACCGGGGGCGCGATTGGTGAAAAACTGTTTTTT.

The V and J genes are TRBV5-5 and TRBJ2-7; the match to TRBD1 covers 7 bases. The V gene's germline CDR1 is SGHKS and CDR2 YYEKEE (reference sequence). The CDR3 consists of 13 residues. Unmatched junction bases numbered 2, after V lost 4 bases and J lost 1 base. CDR3 DNA: TGTGCCAGCAGCCTGGGACAGTCCTACGAGCAGTACTTC. It specifies CASSLGQSYEQYF.

As concerns this clone: Other DNA sequences in this sample translate to the same CDR3. The chain is built from TRBV6-4 and TRBJ1-2; no clear D. This CDR3 has 12 amino acids. Germline V gives CDR1 MRHNA, CDR2 SNTAGT. V dropped 2 bases and J dropped 2 bases, with 3 bases sitting between them. The DNA of the CDR3 is TGTGCCAGCAGTGACAGAAACTATGGCTACACCTTC. This encodes CASSDRNYGYTF.

The rearrangement joins TRBV11-2 to TRBJ2-2; possibly TRBD1 for D (6 bases). This CDR3 contains 16 residues. CDR1 SGHAT and CDR2 FQNNGV come from the germline V gene. Deletions cut 1 base from V and 1 base from J, with 10 bases between. Here the CDR3 reads CASSLGYRENTGELFF. In nucleotides, the CDR3 is TGTGCCAGCAGCTTAGGGTACAGGGAGAACACCGGGGAGCTGTTTTTT.

The chain has TRBV7-9 and TRBJ2-1; 7 positions agree with TRBD2. V trimming: 7 bases; J trimming: 8 bases; junction bases outside the gene matches: 11. The germline V gene encodes CDR1 SEHNR and CDR2 FQNEAQ (reference sequence). This CDR3 is built from 14 residues. CDR3 DNA sequence: TGTGCCAGCACTGGCGGGAGTATATTTCATGAGCAGTTCTTC. Its translation is CASTGGSIFHEQFF.

The rearrangement uses TRBV9 and TRBJ1-3; no firm D call. The V gene's germline CDR1 is SGDLS and CDR2 YYNGEE. The CDR3 sequence is 15 residues long. V lost 0 bases to trimming and J lost 0 bases, with 7 bases between them. This CDR3 reads CASSVDAGSGNTIYF. CDR3 in DNA: TGTGCCAGCAGCGTAGATGCGGGCTCTGGAAACACCATATATTTT.

This chain joins TRBV6-5 and TRBJ2-6; D remains unclear. In germline, CDR1 is MNHEY, CDR2 SVGAGI. V dropped 5 bases and J dropped 0 bases, with 8 bases sitting between them. The CDR3 has 15 amino acids. CDR3 region: CASSRQSSGANVLTF. CDR3 DNA: TGTGCCAGCAGTCGACAAAGCTCTGGGGCCAACGTCCTGACTTTC.

V is TRBV7-8 and J is TRBJ1-2; TRBD1 might be the D (5 bases). Per the germline V gene, CDR1 is SGHVS and CDR2 is FQNEAQ. The CDR3 length is 16 residues. V was trimmed by 3 bases and J by 5 bases, leaving 19 bases between them. CDR3 nucleotide sequence: TGTGCCAGCAGCTTTTCGGCCCCCGGCGGGGGTTATGGCTACACCTTC. It encodes CASSFSAPGGGYGYTF.

This chain joins TRBV28 and TRBJ1-3, with D unresolved. The germline V gene encodes CDR1 MDHEN and CDR2 SYDVKM. The V end lost 1 base, the J end lost 0 bases, and 7 bases lay between the germline ends. CDR3 size: 15 residues. Here the CDR3 reads CASSLLRSSGNTIYF. The CDR3 coding sequence is TGTGCCAGCAGTTTATTACGGAGCTCTGGAAACACCATATATTTT.

This chain connects TRBV4-1 to TRBJ2-5, with a weak D call TRBD1 (5 bases). The CDR3 is made up of 13 amino acids. Trimming took off 8 bases at V and 1 base at J, with 11 bases between the two ends. Looked up from germline, CDR1 is MGHRA and CDR2 is YSYEKL. CDR3 in amino acids: CASSSGFQETQYF. CDR3 nucleotides: TGCGCCAGCTCTTCAGGGTTCCAAGAGACCCAGTACTTC.